The next 9 T cell receptor beta chains were all read from a single sample in a study of vaccination and CD4 T cells after COVID-19. CD4+ T cells that had been cultured provided DNA sequenced with the Oncomine TCR Beta short-read assay. One entry per CDR3 protein, called by TCRdb with MiXCR from the PCR reads. This sample has some 23,000 distinct CDR3 sequences, with 25% to 35% found just once. For these TCRs, the target antigens are not known. Time point in this sample: late sampling 161 to 241 days after vaccination in a few convalescent patients. Sample treatment: roughly 10-day PBMC culture with coronavirus spike peptide pools or control peptides (ViraFEST assay). The material was CD4+ T cells from blood, cultured in vitro, obtained about 7 months after SARS-CoV-2 vaccination. The receptor set was obtained from a human donor who had recovered from COVID-19.

The rearrangement links TRBV27 to TRBJ1-2; 7 bases line up with TRBD1. J lost 4 bases, V lost 5 bases, and 4 bases had no gene match. The germline V gene encodes CDR1 MNHEY and CDR2 SMNVEV (reference sequence). The CDR3 covers 13 residues. The CDR3 sequence is CASSPGQTYGYTF. In DNA, the CDR3 is TGTGCCAGCAGTCCGGGACAGACCTATGGCTACACCTTC.

This chain connects TRBV19 to TRBJ1-1, with D tentatively TRBD1 (6 bases). Trimming took 6 bases from V and 8 from J, leaving 16 bases between them. CDR3 length: 13 residues. From germline, CDR1 is LNHDA and CDR2 SQIVND (reference sequence). The CDR3 region is CASRDGQLGEAFF. The CDR3 DNA is TGTGCCAGTAGGGACGGACAGCTAGGGGAAGCTTTCTTT.

This clonotype was observed a few times. The genes are TRBV7-3 and TRBJ2-7; D ambiguous. Trimming removed 3 bases at V and 5 bases at J, with 11 bases between. This CDR3 contains 13 residues. Germline V gives CDR1 SGHTA, CDR2 FQGTGA. The CDR3 bases are TGTGCCAGCAGCTTTGGGTCTGGGGACGAGCAGTACTTC. This sequence encodes CASSFGSGDEQYF.

The genes are TRBV10-3 and TRBJ2-3; 13 nucleotides agree with TRBD2. V was clipped by 6 bases and J by 0 bases; unmatched bases: 0. The CDR3 extends over 15 amino acids. Per the germline V gene, CDR1 is ENHRY and CDR2 is SYGVKD. Written as DNA, the CDR3 is TGTGCCATCAGACTAGCGGGAGGGAGCACAGATACGCAGTATTTT. It specifies CAIRLAGGSTDTQYF.

The chain combines TRBV20-1 with TRBJ2-1; TRBD2 agrees at 9 bases. This CDR3 has 14 amino acids. CDR1 is DFQATT and CDR2 is SNEGSKA in the germline V gene (reference sequence). V was clipped by 5 bases and J by 6 bases; unmatched bases: 8. The CDR3, as DNA: TGCAGTGCTCTCCGGGGGACTAGCCTCAATGAGCAGTTCTTC. Translated, it gives CSALRGTSLNEQFF.

This chain connects TRBV10-3 to TRBJ2-7; the D gene is possibly TRBD1 (6 bases). The ends were cut back, 3 bases at V and 5 bases at J, with 14 bases in the middle. The CDR3 has 14 residues. The germline CDR1 and CDR2 sequences are ENHRY and SYGVKD. The CDR3 nucleotides read TGTGCCATCAGTGATCAACAGGGCGGAAACGAGCAGTACTTC. Its protein product is CAISDQQGGNEQYF.

The chain combines TRBV28 with TRBJ2-2; D is unresolved. The V gene's germline CDR1 is MDHEN and CDR2 SYDVKM. The CDR3 has 14 amino acids. The V and J ends lost 3 bases and 2 bases respectively, with 7 bases between them. This chain's CDR3 is CASSLSRNTGELFF. In DNA form, the CDR3 reads TGTGCCAGCAGTTTGTCGCGTAACACCGGGGAGCTGTTTTTT.

The gene calls are TRBV6-1 and TRBJ2-5; the D is unclear. CDR1 and CDR2 (germline): MNHNS, SASEGT. The CDR3 spans 13 residues. The ends were cut back, 1 base at V and 0 bases at J, with 3 bases in the middle. CDR3 region: CASSEGHQETQYF. The CDR3 DNA reads as TGTGCCAGCAGTGAAGGCCACCAAGAGACCCAGTACTTC.

The table lists this clonotype with a few counts. The chain uses TRBV6-1 and TRBJ1-2; tentatively, D is TRBD1 (6 bases). In germline, CDR1 is MNHNS, CDR2 SASEGT. Trimming pared 6 bases from V and 8 bases from J, leaving 13 bases between. The CDR3 spans 12 residues. The CDR3 DNA sequence: TGTGCCAGCAGCCCCGGACAGCGGGGCTACACCTTC. Its translation is CASSPGQRGYTF.